This TCR beta chain was captured in a study of low-dose radiotherapy and immunotherapy resistance in tumors. Time point described: after trial treatment. Treatment here: LDRT plus nivolumab, ipilimumab, low-dose cyclophosphamide and aspirin (RACIN trial). cDNA synthesis used a TRAV/TRBV-specific primer set for both chains. With a V-primer adapter and a constant-region primer, TCRs were amplified for about 20 PCR cycles. One entry per CDR3 protein results from TCRdb running MiXCR on the reads. The profile shows about 58,000 distinct CDR3 sequences, roughly 23% of them singletons. This clonotype was seen many times. The CDR3 spans 18 residues. The ends lost 6 bases at V and 4 bases at J; junction bases unmatched: 16. Germline V CDR1 and CDR2: SNHLY, FYNNEI.

V and J are TRBV2 and TRBJ1-3, with TRBD1 matching 9 bases. The sample here was PBMCs, taken after low-dose radiotherapy plus immunotherapy. The TCR was taken from a male donor with prostate cancer. For the CDR3, the DNA is TGTGCCAGCAGCGCAAGAAAAACCGGGACAGGGCCGGGAAACACCATATATTTT. It encodes CASSARKTGTGPGNTIYF.